The 26 T cell receptor beta chains listed next were all sequenced from one sample in a study of T-cell reconstitution after alpha-beta-depleted transplantation in children. Molecular barcoding with unique molecular identifiers was used for the TCRbeta library. TCRdb reprocessed the PCR reads via MiXCR and lists one record per CDR3 protein. The sample has hundreds of thousands of distinct CDR3 sequences, around 17% seen once. The material sequenced was PBMCs, mostly from graft donor cells, taken 360 days after TCRalphabeta/CD19-depleted stem cell transplant. Every receptor here comes from a male patient under 18 who had a stem cell transplant for acute lymphoblastic leukemia, so the T cells may come from the graft donor.

The chain joins TRBV4-1 to TRBJ2-4; 7 bases fit TRBD2. V shed 6 bases and J 6 bases; nucleotides not matched to a gene: 5. From germline, CDR1 is MGHRA and CDR2 YSYEKL. The CDR3 consists of 13 residues. The CDR3 loop reads CASSPTSTNIQYF. The CDR3, as DNA: TGCGCCAGCAGTCCGACTAGCACAAACATTCAGTACTTC.

V and J are TRBV12-3 or TRBV12-4 and TRBJ1-3; D is undetermined. CDR3 length equals 12 residues. The V end was cut by 5 bases, the J end by 10 bases, with 12 bases between. The chain's CDR3 is CASSRPTSTIYF. The CDR3, as DNA: TGTGCCAGCAGTAGACCTACGAGTACCATATATTTT.

This clonotype has just a few counts. The chain has TRBV7-6 and TRBJ2-3; D is perhaps TRBD1 (6 bases). Germline V gives CDR1 SGHVS, CDR2 FNYEAQ. The CDR3 totals 15 residues. With 3 bases removed from V and 2 bases from J, the gap between germline ends came to 12 bases. For the CDR3, the DNA is TGTGCCAGCAGCTTGTCCCGGGACATCACAGATACGCAGTATTTT. This translates into CASSLSRDITDTQYF. Drawing the rest from reference TRBV7-6 and TRBJ2-3, the complete variable domain is GAGVSQSPRYKVTKRGQDVALRCDPISGHVSLYWYRQALGQGPEFLTYFNYEAQQDKSGLPNDRFSAERPEGSISTLTIQRTEQRDSAMYRCASSLSRDITDTQYFGPGTRLTVL.

The chain is built from TRBV29-1 and TRBJ2-1; TRBD2 aligns across 8 bases. The CDR3 totals 15 residues. The V gene's germline CDR1 is SQVTM and CDR2 ANQGSEA. Losses at the gene ends were 7 bases for V and 4 bases for J; bases not matched to a gene: 12. The CDR3 DNA follows: TGCAGCGGGGAACTAGCGGAGAGGGTGTACAATGAGCAGTTCTTC. It codes for CSGELAERVYNEQFF.

This clonotype was counted once. The chain has TRBV12-3 or TRBV12-4 and TRBJ2-1; D unclear. This CDR3 is built from 12 residues. V gave up 8 bases and J gave up 7 bases, with 12 bases separating them. The chain's CDR3 is CASDLGKNEQFF. CDR3 nucleotides: TGTGCCAGCGACTTAGGAAAAAATGAGCAGTTCTTC.

A remark on this clonotype: One base away lies a much larger clone, so this may be a sequencing read error. The V gene is TRBV7-9, the J gene TRBJ2-3; 9 bases match TRBD2. The V segment lost 6 bases and the J segment 4 bases; nucleotides outside the gene matches: 5. The germline V gene encodes CDR1 SEHNR and CDR2 FQNEAQ (reference sequence). The CDR3 loop spans 14 amino acids. For the CDR3, the DNA is TGTGCCAGCAGAATAGCGGGAGAGGCAGATACGCAGTATTTT. It is translated as CASRIAGEADTQYF.

The chain carries TRBV20-1 and TRBJ1-1, with 7 bases lining up with TRBD1. After removal of 0 bases from V and 0 bases from J, the junction contained 4 bases not matched to a gene. Germline lookup yields CDR1 DFQATT and CDR2 SNEGSKA (reference sequence). The CDR3 sequence is 15 residues long. CDR3 amino acids: CSARDTGAVNTEAFF. The CDR3 region has the DNA TGCAGTGCTAGAGATACAGGGGCTGTGAACACTGAAGCTTTCTTT.

The chain links TRBV9 to TRBJ2-1, with 7 positions matching TRBD2. The CDR3 extends over 16 amino acids. Germline CDR1 reads SGDLS; CDR2 reads YYNGEE. J was trimmed by 3 bases and V by 3 bases; bases with no gene match: 9. The DNA of the CDR3 is TGTGCCAGCAGCGGTGCTCGGGGGGTGAACTACAATGAGCAGTTCTTC. It yields the protein CASSGARGVNYNEQFF.

This clonotype has a single count. The gene calls are TRBV3-1 and TRBJ2-1, with 10 nucleotides matching TRBD1. Per the germline V gene, CDR1 is LGHDT and CDR2 is YNNKEL (reference sequence). The junction had 9 bases not matched to a gene; V was cut back by 10 bases and J by 3 bases. The CDR3 runs 15 residues. The chain's CDR3 is CATSWDRGLYNEQFF. CDR3 nucleotides: TGTGCCACCTCCTGGGACAGGGGCCTCTACAATGAGCAGTTCTTC.

V is TRBV11-2 and J is TRBJ2-7; D is unclear. Germline V gene lookup returns CDR1 SGHAT and CDR2 FQNNGV. The germline V and J ends were trimmed by 6 bases and 2 bases, with 14 bases remaining between them. The CDR3 is 14 residues long. CDR3 DNA: TGTGCCAGCAGGGGTCTGAGGCAGCCCTACGAGCAGTACTTC. Its translation is CASRGLRQPYEQYF.

Many counts were recorded for this clonotype. CDR3 DNA sequence: TGCAGTGCTATTGCGACAGTTCGAGATACGCAGTATTTT. It is translated as CSAIATVRDTQYF. The chain uses TRBV20-1 and TRBJ2-3; D may be TRBD1 (5 bases). Trimming left V 4 bases short and J 5 bases short, with 13 bases between. Looked up from germline, CDR1 is DFQATT and CDR2 is SNEGSKA (reference sequence). The CDR3 extends over 13 amino acids.

The rearrangement uses TRBV13 and TRBJ2-1, with 10 bases lining up with TRBD2. V shed 7 bases and J 8 bases; nucleotides not matched to a gene: 14. This CDR3 has 16 amino acids. Germline lookup yields CDR1 PRHDT and CDR2 FYEKMQ (reference sequence). The CDR3 spells CASTPDKREGFHEQFF. The CDR3 bases are TGTGCCAGCACCCCCGACAAGCGGGAGGGTTTCCATGAGCAGTTCTTC.

DNA of the CDR3: TGCAGTGCTAGAGCTCATGGACAGCGAGATGGCTACACCTTC. Translated, it gives CSARAHGQRDGYTF. J is TRBJ1-2 and V is TRBV20-1; D perhaps matches TRBD1 (6 bases). The CDR3 extends over 14 amino acids. Germline loops: CDR1 DFQATT, CDR2 SNEGSKA (reference sequence). Trimming left V 1 base short and J 6 bases short, with 15 bases between.

This clonotype has more than one count but fewer than ten. The chain is built from TRBV5-1 and TRBJ2-7, with TRBD2 matching over 10 bases. V gave up 4 bases and J gave up 5 bases; unmatched junction bases: 9. Germline CDR1 is SGHRS and CDR2 is YFSETQ. The CDR3 contains 15 residues. The CDR3 DNA reads TGCGCCAGCAGCCCACGAGCGGGAGGGCCCCACGAGCAGTACTTC. It translates to CASSPRAGGPHEQYF.

This clonotype was detected a few times. The chain recombines TRBV5-1 with TRBJ2-7; 12 bases line up with TRBD1. Germline CDR1 SGHRS, CDR2 YFSETQ. The V gene end was trimmed by 2 bases and the J gene end by 7 bases; junction bases not matched to a gene: 7. This CDR3 comprises 15 residues. The CDR3 is CASSLPGQGAREQYF. Written as DNA, the CDR3 is TGCGCCAGCAGCTTACCGGGACAGGGGGCGCGGGAGCAGTACTTC.

This clonotype occurred many times. V usage is TRBV5-1 and J usage is TRBJ2-2; no definite D call. CDR3 length: 15 amino acids. V was trimmed by 5 bases and J by 0 bases, leaving 11 bases between them. CDR1 is SGHRS and CDR2 is YFSETQ in the germline V gene. The CDR3 region has the DNA TGCGCCAGCAGACCTGTCATGTCGAACACCGGGGAGCTGTTTTTT. It specifies CASRPVMSNTGELFF. The variable domain in full, completed from reference TRBV5-1 and TRBJ2-2, reads KAGVTQTPRYLIKTRGQQVTLSCSPISGHRSVSWYQQTPGQGLQFLFEYFSETQRNKGNFPGRFSGRQFSNSRSEMNVSTLELGDSALYLCASRPVMSNTGELFFGEGSRLTVL.

This clonotype was detected ten times or more. The chain uses TRBV5-1 and TRBJ2-2; TRBD2 might be the D (5 bases). The germline V and J ends were trimmed by 3 bases and 1 base, with 13 bases remaining between them. The length of the CDR3 is 16 residues. Germline CDR1 SGHRS, CDR2 YFSETQ. CDR3 sequence: CASSSRSGMNTGELFF. CDR3 in DNA: TGCGCCAGCAGCTCTCGATCGGGGATGAACACCGGGGAGCTGTTTTTT.

This clonotype was observed a few times. The chain recombines TRBV15 with TRBJ2-5; D gene unclear. Germline V gene lookup returns CDR1 LNHNV and CDR2 YYDKDF (reference sequence). The V gene lost 1 base and the J gene lost 2 bases, with 5 bases spanning the gap. The CDR3 loop spans 13 amino acids. The CDR3 region has the DNA TGTGCCACCAGCAGAGCTGGGCAAGAGACCCAGTACTTC. Its translation is CATSRAGQETQYF.

V gene TRBV5-1 combines with J gene TRBJ2-7; D unresolved. The germline V and J ends were trimmed by 3 bases and 8 bases, with 12 bases remaining between them. There are 12 residues in the CDR3. Germline V gene sequence: CDR1 SGHRS, CDR2 YFSETQ. CDR3 coding DNA: TGCGCCAGCAGCTACACGGATCACCAGCAGTACTTC. Residues: CASSYTDHQQYF.

This clonotype was detected many times. The chain is built from TRBV5-5 and TRBJ1-3; no definite D call. This CDR3 comprises 15 residues. Germline V gives CDR1 SGHKS, CDR2 YYEKEE (reference sequence). V lost 3 bases, J lost 1 base, and 11 bases lay in between. This chain's CDR3 is CASSSDPVSGNTIYF. DNA for the CDR3: TGTGCCAGCAGCTCGGACCCCGTTTCTGGAAACACCATATATTTT.

J is TRBJ2-3 and V is TRBV9; the match to TRBD2 covers 10 bases. V lost 7 bases and J lost 3; bases outside the gene matches: 14. The CDR3 consists of 17 residues. The germline V gene encodes CDR1 SGDLS and CDR2 YYNGEE. The CDR3 spells CASAASGSWVRTDTQYF. Here the CDR3 DNA reads TGTGCCAGCGCTGCTAGCGGGAGTTGGGTGAGGACAGATACGCAGTATTTT.

This clonotype was observed a few times. CDR3 nucleotide sequence: TGTGCCAGCAGAAAAGGAGACGGCTACGAGCAGTACTTC. Translated, it gives CASRKGDGYEQYF. The chain joins TRBV28 to TRBJ2-7; D call uncertain. Looked up from germline, CDR1 is MDHEN and CDR2 is SYDVKM. Deletions cut 6 bases from V and 3 bases from J, with 12 bases between. This CDR3 comprises 13 residues.

The chain joins TRBV7-2 to TRBJ2-7, with 7 nucleotides matching TRBD2. V lost 1 base to trimming and J lost 9 bases; unmatched junction nucleotides: 12. The germline V gene encodes CDR1 SGHTA and CDR2 FQGNSA. The CDR3 loop spans 15 amino acids. CDR3 sequence reads: CASSLVGTTSTRQYF. DNA for the CDR3: TGTGCCAGCAGCTTAGTCGGGACTACATCTACGAGGCAGTACTTC.

In its sample, this clonotype was seen a few times. The V gene is TRBV4-1, the J gene TRBJ2-5; 7 bases agree with TRBD1. From germline, CDR1 is MGHRA and CDR2 YSYEKL. The junction had 17 bases not matched to a gene; V was cut back by 2 bases and J by 5 bases. This CDR3 contains 18 residues. CDR3 sequence reads: CASSQRDTTGAAGETQYF. The CDR3 DNA reads TGCGCCAGCAGCCAAAGGGATACTACAGGGGCCGCCGGGGAGACCCAGTACTTC.

In DNA, the CDR3 is TGCAGCGTTGAGGGGGATACGCAGTATTTT. Residues: CSVEGDTQYF. The chain recombines TRBV29-1 with TRBJ2-3, with no clear D. The CDR3 contains 10 residues. The ends were cut back, 3 bases at V and 6 bases at J, with 4 bases in the middle. The germline gives CDR1 SQVTM, CDR2 ANQGSEA.

J is TRBJ2-2 and V is TRBV5-1; TRBD1 agrees at 7 bases. CDR1 is SGHRS, CDR2 YFSETQ, per germline. There are 17 residues in the CDR3. Trimming at V came to 4 bases and at J to 6 bases, leaving 15 bases not matched to a gene. As DNA, the CDR3 is TGCGCCAGCAGCGGAGACAGGGTGGGCAACCGCCCCGGGGAGCTGTTTTTT. Translating gives CASSGDRVGNRPGELFF.